What follows are 13 T cell receptor beta chains derived from one specimen sequenced in a study of T-cell reconstitution after alpha-beta-depleted transplantation in children. A library of TCRbeta sequences, prepared with unique molecular identifiers, was generated. TCRdb called the PCR reads again in MiXCR, with one record for every CDR3 protein. The sample carries roughly 500,000 distinct CDR3 sequences, around 13% recorded once. The sequenced sample was PBMCs from the stem cell graft donor, obtained from the stem cell graft. Receptors originate from a human donor who donated a stem cell graft to a child with combined immunodeficiency.

The J gene is TRBJ2-1, the V gene TRBV12-3 or TRBV12-4, with TRBD2 matching over 8 bases. The CDR3 length is 16 residues. The V and J ends lost 11 bases and 5 bases, in that order; junction bases with no gene match: 17. CDR3 in amino acids: CASRGVQRGTNNEQFF. Here the CDR3 DNA reads TGTGCCTCCCGTGGGGTGCAGCGGGGGACCAACAATGAGCAGTTCTTC.

The chain carries TRBV20-1 and TRBJ2-1, with 7 bases fitting TRBD2. Germline values: CDR1 DFQATT, CDR2 SNEGSKA (reference sequence). The CDR3 contains 17 residues. The V segment lost 0 bases and the J segment 2 bases; nucleotides outside the gene matches: 10. CDR3 coding DNA: TGCAGTGCTAGAGATAGAAAGCGGGGTTCGCCCTACAATGAGCAGTTCTTC. Translated, it gives CSARDRKRGSPYNEQFF.

The chain carries TRBV7-9 and TRBJ2-1, with D possibly being TRBD2 (7 bases). The ends were cut back, 5 bases at V and 11 bases at J, with 16 bases in the middle. Germline CDR1 and CDR2: SEHNR and FQNEAQ (reference sequence). The CDR3 length is 13 residues. The CDR3 spells CASSPRGGAQQFF. DNA of the CDR3: TGTGCCAGCAGCCCACGAGGGGGGGCTCAGCAGTTCTTC.

This clonotype was seen a few times. The J gene is TRBJ1-1, the V gene TRBV5-1, with 10 bases that match TRBD1. The V segment lost 0 bases and the J segment 3 bases; nucleotides outside the gene matches: 5. There are 16 residues in the CDR3. Germline CDR1 and CDR2: SGHRS and YFSETQ. The CDR3 here is CASSLARGTGDTEAFF. As DNA, the CDR3 is TGCGCCAGCAGCTTGGCCCGCGGGACAGGGGACACTGAAGCTTTCTTT.

V and J are TRBV28 and TRBJ2-5; no clear D. The CDR3 consists of 14 residues. V was pared by 5 bases and J by 4 bases, with 14 bases between. Germline V CDR1 and CDR2: MDHEN, SYDVKM. The CDR3 is CASSEGRKVETQYF. CDR3 DNA sequence: TGTGCCAGCAGTGAAGGGCGAAAGGTAGAGACCCAGTACTTC.

This sequence joins TRBV11-3 and TRBJ2-5, with TRBD2 matching 9 bases. CDR3 length equals 17 residues. Germline assignment: CDR1 SGHNT and CDR2 YENEEA. V lost 2 bases and J lost 2; bases outside the gene matches: 9. The CDR3 nucleotides read TGTGCCAGCAGCTTAAGCGGCGGGAGGGCGGAACAAGAGACCCAGTACTTC. Amino acids: CASSLSGGRAEQETQYF.

This clonotype has a handful of counts. This chain uses TRBV29-1 with TRBJ1-1; no firm D call. V lost 4 bases to trimming and J lost 1 base, with 10 bases between them. Germline CDR1 SQVTM, CDR2 ANQGSEA. This CDR3 contains 13 residues. CDR3 protein: CSVGAARNTEAFF. CDR3 nucleotide sequence: TGCAGCGTTGGGGCAGCTAGGAACACTGAAGCTTTCTTT.

This clonotype was observed a handful of times. The J gene is TRBJ2-2, the V gene TRBV6-1; D call uncertain. Germline V gene data show CDR1 as MNHNS and CDR2 as SASEGT. The V end was cut by 5 bases, the J end by 6 bases, with 19 bases between. The CDR3 totals 16 residues. Here the CDR3 reads CASSPYGSLAAGELFF. DNA of the CDR3: TGTGCCAGCAGTCCTTATGGGTCCCTTGCCGCCGGGGAGCTGTTTTTT.

There are a few counts of this clonotype. The chain carries TRBV10-3 and TRBJ2-3, with D possibly being TRBD2 (6 bases). The CDR3 has 14 residues. Germline lookup yields CDR1 ENHRY and CDR2 SYGVKD. Trimming stripped 8 bases from V and 4 bases from J, with 16 bases between. The CDR3 is CAIRNPSESDTQYF. Here the CDR3 DNA reads TGTGCCATCCGAAACCCTAGCGAGTCAGATACGCAGTATTTT.

The chain couples TRBV30 to TRBJ2-3; D remains ambiguous. Trimming removed 0 bases from V and 5 bases from J, with 6 bases in between. The CDR3 has 12 residues. CDR1 and CDR2 (germline): GTSNPN, SVGIG (reference sequence). CDR3 DNA: TGTGCCTGGAGTGTACGCGAAGATACGCAGTATTTT. Translating it yields CAWSVREDTQYF.

This clonotype was recorded many times. The gene calls are TRBV14 and TRBJ2-7, with D unclear. Trimming shortened V by 0 bases and J by 2 bases, and 14 bases separated the two germline ends. CDR3 length: 16 amino acids. Germline V gene sequence: CDR1 SGHDN, CDR2 FVKESK. The CDR3, as DNA: TGTGCCAGCAGCCAAGATATGTGGGATTCTGCCTACGAGCAGTACTTC. Encoded protein: CASSQDMWDSAYEQYF. The entire variable domain, with the rest obtained from reference TRBV14 and TRBJ2-7, is as follows: EAGVTQFPSHSVIEKGQTVTLRCDPISGHDNLYWYRRVMGKEIKFLLHFVKESKQDESGMPNNRFLAERTGGTYSTLKVQPAELEDSGVYFCASSQDMWDSAYEQYFGPGTRLTVT.

This chain links TRBV6-4 with TRBJ2-1; TRBD2 matches at 8 bases. This CDR3 has 15 amino acids. After removal of 2 bases from V and 8 bases from J, the junction contained 8 bases not matched to a gene. Per the germline V gene, CDR1 is MRHNA and CDR2 is SNTAGT. CDR3 amino acids: CASSDGGGQYHEQFF. The CDR3, as DNA: TGTGCCAGCAGTGACGGCGGGGGGCAGTATCATGAGCAGTTCTTC.

This clonotype was counted only a few times. The rearrangement links TRBV11-2 to TRBJ2-1; TRBD2 matches at 9 bases. The trim removed 5 bases at V and 4 bases at J, leaving 15 bases unmatched. The CDR3 consists of 18 residues. From germline, CDR1 is SGHAT and CDR2 FQNNGV. The CDR3 DNA sequence: TGTGCCAGCAGCCCACCTTGGTTAGCGGGAGAAACTTACAATGAGCAGTTCTTC. This gives the protein CASSPPWLAGETYNEQFF.